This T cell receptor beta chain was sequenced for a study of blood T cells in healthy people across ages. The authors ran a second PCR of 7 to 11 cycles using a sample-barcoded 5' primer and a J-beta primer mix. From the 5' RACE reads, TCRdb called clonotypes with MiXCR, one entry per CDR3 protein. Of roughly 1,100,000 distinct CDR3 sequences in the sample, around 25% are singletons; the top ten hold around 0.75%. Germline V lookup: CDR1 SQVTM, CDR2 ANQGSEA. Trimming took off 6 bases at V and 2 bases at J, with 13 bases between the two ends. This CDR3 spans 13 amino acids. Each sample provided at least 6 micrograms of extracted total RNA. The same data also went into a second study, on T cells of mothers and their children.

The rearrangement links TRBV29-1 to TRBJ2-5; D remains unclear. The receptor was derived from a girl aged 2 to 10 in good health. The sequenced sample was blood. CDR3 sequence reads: CSVEKYDQETQYF. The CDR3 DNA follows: TGCAGCGTCGAGAAATATGATCAAGAGACCCAGTACTTC.